The 5 T cell receptor beta chains below all came from one sample that was sequenced in a study of blood T cell repertoires in COVID-19. Data came from immunoSEQ multiplex PCR; TCRdb stores just in-frame clones and leaves some out. The sample lists 60,000 to 85,000 clones, 90% to 95% occurring once. Sequenced input: peripheral blood. These receptors were collected from a man between 40 and 49 years old with COVID-19, enrolled during active disease.

The chain has TRBV11-1 and TRBJ2-3, with TRBD1 matching 7 bases. This CDR3 comprises 13 residues. Trimming took 8 bases from V and 4 from J; bases not matched to a gene: 6. Germline V gives CDR1 SGHAT, CDR2 FQDESV (reference sequence). This CDR3 reads CASSRGGPDTQYF. DNA of the CDR3: TGTGCCAGCTCGCGAGGGGGCCCAGATACGCAGTATTTT. The whole variable domain, filled in from reference TRBV11-1 and TRBJ2-3, reads EAEVAQSPRYKITEKSQAVAFWCDPISGHATLYWYRQILGQGPELLVQFQDESVVDDSQLPKDRFSAERLKGVDSTLKIQPAELGDSAMYLCASSRGGPDTQYFGPGTRLTVL.

This clone was picked up one time. The chain couples TRBV6-6 to TRBJ1-4; TRBD1 matches 8 bases. The CDR3 loop spans 17 amino acids. In germline, CDR1 is MNHNY, CDR2 SVGAGI (reference sequence). J was trimmed by 5 bases and V by 5 bases; bases with no gene match: 13. CDR3 nucleotides: TGTGCCAGCAGTCGCAGGGGGCGTGGGGGGGAGAATGAAAAACTGTTTTTT. Amino acid sequence: CASSRRGRGGENEKLFF.

The chain carries TRBV13 and TRBJ2-3; TRBD2 agrees at 15 bases. CDR1 and CDR2 from the germline V gene are PRHDT and FYEKMQ (reference sequence). Trimming removed 3 bases from V and 6 bases from J; junction bases left unmatched: 7. The length of the CDR3 is 17 residues. DNA for the CDR3: TGTGCCAGCAGCTTTCGGACTAGCGGGGGGGCAGGTGATACGCAGTATTTT. It codes for CASSFRTSGGAGDTQYF.

The CDR3 here is CASTPPDGGAYGYTF. As DNA, the CDR3 is TGTGCCAGCACCCCCCCCGATGGGGGCGCCTATGGCTACACCTTC. The V call is TRBV2, the J call TRBJ1-2; TRBD1 might be the D (6 bases). The germline gives CDR1 SNHLY, CDR2 FYNNEI. Trimming left V 7 bases short and J 4 bases short, with 19 bases between. The CDR3 sequence is 15 residues long.

The V call is TRBV5-1, the J call TRBJ2-7, with 10 positions matching TRBD1. V was clipped by 0 bases and J by 2 bases; unmatched bases: 8. Germline V gene sequence: CDR1 SGHRS, CDR2 YFSETQ. This CDR3 region has 17 residues. The CDR3 DNA follows: TGCGCCAGCAGCTTGGATAGTGGACAGGGGGTCACCTACGAGCAGTACTTC. This encodes CASSLDSGQGVTYEQYF. Drawing the rest from reference TRBV5-1 and TRBJ2-7, the complete variable domain is KAGVTQTPRYLIKTRGQQVTLSCSPISGHRSVSWYQQTPGQGLQFLFEYFSETQRNKGNFPGRFSGRQFSNSRSEMNVSTLELGDSALYLCASSLDSGQGVTYEQYFGPGTRLTVT.